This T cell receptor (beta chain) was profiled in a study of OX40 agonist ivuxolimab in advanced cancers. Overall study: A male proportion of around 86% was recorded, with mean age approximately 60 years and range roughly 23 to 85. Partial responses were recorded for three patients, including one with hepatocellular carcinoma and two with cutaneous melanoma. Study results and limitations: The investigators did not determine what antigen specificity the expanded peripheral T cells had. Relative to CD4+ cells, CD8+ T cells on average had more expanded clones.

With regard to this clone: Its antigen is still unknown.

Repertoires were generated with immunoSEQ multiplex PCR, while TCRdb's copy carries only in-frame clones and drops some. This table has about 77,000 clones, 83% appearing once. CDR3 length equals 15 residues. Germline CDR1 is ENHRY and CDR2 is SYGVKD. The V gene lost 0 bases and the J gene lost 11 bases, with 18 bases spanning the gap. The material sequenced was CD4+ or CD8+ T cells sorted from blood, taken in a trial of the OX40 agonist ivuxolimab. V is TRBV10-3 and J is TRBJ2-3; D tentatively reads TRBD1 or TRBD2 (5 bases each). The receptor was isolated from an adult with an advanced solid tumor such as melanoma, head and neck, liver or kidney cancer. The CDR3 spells CAISESVREGALQYF. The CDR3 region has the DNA TGTGCCATCAGTGAGTCTGTCCGGGAAGGGGCTTTGCAGTATTTT.